These T cell receptor beta chains were read from a single sample in a study of blood T cell repertoires in COVID-19. The method was immunoSEQ multiplex PCR; TCRdb's version includes in-frame clones alone and lacks a portion of them. There are a few hundred thousand clones in the sample; roughly nine tenths occur only once, and roughly 2.9% lies in the top ten. The sample taken for sequencing was peripheral blood. Receptors were obtained from a young woman with COVID-19, enrolled during active disease. Both conserved end residues are part of each CDR3. D genes are given only for firm matches. Clone size appears in some rows only: once, few, many, or a class for an expanded clone.

>TRBD1|NA|TRBJ1-1|TRBV5-5
TGTGCCAGCAGCTGGGGGACAGGGGGCAACACTGAAGCTTTCTTT
CASSWGTGGNTEAFF
>NA|NA|TRBJ2-2|TRBV7-8
TGTGCCAGCAGTTGGTCCCGGGGCCGCAGGGGAAGGACCGGGGAGCTGTTTTTT
CASSWSRGRRGRTGELFF
>TRBD2|NA|TRBJ2-7|TRBV7-8
TGTGCCAGCAGCCTGACAGTGGGGCGGGAGGATCCCTACGAGCAGTACTTC
CASSLTVGREDPYEQYF
>NA|NA|TRBJ2-1|TRBV9
TGTGCCAGCAGCAATAGCATCGGGACTCAAGCGTTCTTC
CASSNSIGTQAFF
>NA|NA|TRBJ2-7|TRBV12-3/TRBV12-4
TGTGCCAGCAGTTTAATCGGAGGTTACGAGCAGTACTTC
CASSLIGGYEQYF
>TRBD2|NA|TRBJ2-5|TRBV7-9
TGTGCCAGCAGTAGCGGGAGATCAGAAGAGACCCAGTACTTC
CASSSGRSEETQYF
>TRBD1|once|TRBJ1-2|TRBV28
TGTGCCAGCGGGGGTACAGGGGTGATTAGGGGCTACACCTTC
CASGGTGVIRGYTF
>TRBD2|NA|TRBJ2-1|TRBV28
TGTGCCAGCACCTCCCTAGCGGGAGGGTTCGACGGTAATGAGCAGTTCTTC
CASTSLAGGFDGNEQFF
>NA|NA|TRBJ1-1|TRBV3-1/TRBV3-2
TGTGCCAGCAGCCAAGTGTCAAACACTGAAGCTTTCTTT
CASSQVSNTEAFF
>NA|NA|TRBJ1-3|TRBV7-9
TGTGCCAGCGGGCAGTTCTCTGGAAACACCATATATTTT
CASGQFSGNTIYF
>NA|NA|TRBJ1-2|TRBV28
TGTGCCAGCAGTTTTACCGGTGGCTACACCTTC
CASSFTGGYTF
>NA|NA|TRBJ1-2|TRBV21-1
TGTGCCAGCAGCAAAGCGGGGGTAGCAGGGGATGGCTACACCTTC
CASSKAGVAGDGYTF
>NA|NA|TRBJ1-1|TRBV30
TGTGCCTGGAGTGTACTCCCGAACACTGAAGCTTTCTTT
CAWSVLPNTEAFF
>NA|NA|TRBJ2-2|TRBV6-6
TGTGCCAGCAGTTACTCGTATAGGACAGCCACCGGGGAGCTGTTTTTT
CASSYSYRTATGELFF
>NA|NA|TRBJ1-5|TRBV10-2
TGCGCCAGCAGAGATGGACAGACGAGGGGCAATCAGCCCCAGCATTTT
CASRDGQTRGNQPQHF
>TRBD1|once|TRBJ1-5|TRBV27
TGTGCCAGCAGTCTTGGACAGGGGATCCAGCCCCAGCATTTT
CASSLGQGIQPQHF
>NA|few|TRBJ2-7|TRBV15
TGTGCCACCAGCAGAAAAATAGGACAGGGAGGGTCGGAGCAGTACTTC
CATSRKIGQGGSEQYF
>TRBD1|few|TRBJ1-2|TRBV28
TGTGCCAGCAGTCCCCTCAGGGGGCTAGCTGGCTACACCTTC
CASSPLRGLAGYTF
>TRBD2|NA|TRBJ2-7|TRBV11-2
TGTGCCAGCAGCTCCTGGGGGAGCGGGATAACCTCGTACGAGCAGTACTTC
CASSSWGSGITSYEQYF
>TRBD2|once|TRBJ2-7|TRBV5-5
TGTGCCAGCAGCCTAAGGACTAGCGGGAGGGGGTACGAGCAGTACTTC
CASSLRTSGRGYEQYF
>NA|NA|TRBJ1-1|TRBV10-2
TGCGCCAGCAGTGAAGAGTCCCACACTGAAGCTTTCTTT
CASSEESHTEAFF
>TRBD2|once|TRBJ2-1|TRBV27
TGTGCCAGCAGTCGTAGCGGGAGCTCCTACAATGAGCAGTTCTTC
CASSRSGSSYNEQFF
>TRBD2|NA|TRBJ2-5|TRBV15
TGTGCCACCAGCAGAGATCGGGGGACTCGGGACGAAGCGGGAGATAGGGAGACCCAGTACTTC
CATSRDRGTRDEAGDRETQYF
>TRBD2|NA|TRBJ2-7|TRBV14
TGTGCCAGCAGCGTACTAGCGGGAGGGCCTGGGGAGCAGTACTTC
CASSVLAGGPGEQYF
>TRBD1|NA|TRBJ2-2|TRBV3-1/TRBV3-2
TGTGCCAGCAGCCAAGGCCACGGGACAGGCGGGACTCCTGGGCCCCCCACCGGGGAGCTGTTTTTT
CASSQGHGTGGTPGPPTGELFF
>NA|NA|TRBJ1-2|TRBV6-5
TGTGCCAGCAGTTCACTTCCTGGGACAAGCCTTGGCTACACCTTC
CASSSLPGTSLGYTF
>TRBD1|NA|TRBJ1-2|TRBV27
TGTGCCAGCAGGGAACAGGGGGACTGGGATGGCTACACCTTC
CASREQGDWDGYTF
>TRBD1|NA|TRBJ1-2|TRBV2
TGTGCCAGCAGTGTAGGACAGGGGACATTTGGCTACACCTTC
CASSVGQGTFGYTF
>TRBD1|few|TRBJ1-2|TRBV27
TGTGCCAGCAGTTTATTACAGGGGCGTGGTGGCTACACCTTC
CASSLLQGRGGYTF
>TRBD2|NA|TRBJ2-1|TRBV3-1/TRBV3-2
TGTGCCAGCAGCCAAACCCCGGGACTAGCGGGAGAGGTAGGGTCCTACAATGAGCAGTTCTTC
CASSQTPGLAGEVGSYNEQFF
>NA|NA|TRBJ2-3|TRBV7-9
TGTGCCAGCAGCTCCGTCGCGGATACGCAGTATTTT
CASSSVADTQYF
>NA|NA|TRBJ1-3|TRBV5-6
TGTGCCAGCAGCGGGGGGGCTGGAAACACCATATATTTT
CASSGGAGNTIYF
>NA|NA|TRBJ1-5|TRBV4-2
TGTGCCAGCAGCCAAGAGGGCAGTCGCAATCAGCCCCAGCATTTT
CASSQEGSRNQPQHF
>TRBD2|NA|TRBJ2-1|TRBV30
TGTGCCTGGAGTGTAGCGGGAGAGTTAGGATACAATGAGCAGTTCTTC
CAWSVAGELGYNEQFF
>TRBD1|NA|TRBJ2-5|TRBV10-1
TGCGCCAGCAGTGAGTTCCGGGACAGGGGAAAAGAGACCCAGTACTTC
CASSEFRDRGKETQYF
>NA|NA|TRBJ2-1|TRBV7-2
TGTGCCAGCAGCAAGTCGGGAGAATACAATGAGCAGTTCTTC
CASSKSGEYNEQFF
>NA|NA|TRBJ2-7|TRBV18
TGTGCCAGCTCAGCCACCGGGATGACCTACGAGCAGTACTTC
CASSATGMTYEQYF
>TRBD2|NA|TRBJ2-3|TRBV7-9
TGTGCCAGGGGGACCGGGACTAGCGACACAGATACGCAGTATTTT
CARGTGTSDTDTQYF
>TRBD2|NA|TRBJ2-7|TRBV5-6
TGTGCCAGCAGAAAAAGACTAGCGGATTCCTACGAGCAGTACTTC
CASRKRLADSYEQYF
>NA|NA|TRBJ2-7|TRBV9
TGTGCCAGCAGCGGTCCGGGGAACTACGAGCAGTACTTC
CASSGPGNYEQYF
>TRBD1|NA|TRBJ2-7|TRBV6-5
TGTGCCAGCAGTTACGGGACAGGGGGGTACGACGAGCAGTACTTC
CASSYGTGGYDEQYF
>NA|NA|TRBJ1-2|TRBV6-4
TGTGCCAGCAGTGAGTCCGGGACTCCGAGCTATGGCTACACCTTC
CASSESGTPSYGYTF
>NA|NA|TRBJ1-1|TRBV6-2/TRBV6-3
TGTGCCAGCAGTTATATGAGACACCAGAACACTGAAGCTTTCTTT
CASSYMRHQNTEAFF
>NA|once|TRBJ2-2|TRBV11-3
TGTGCCAGCAGCTTTCCAAACACCGGGGAGCTGTTTTTT
CASSFPNTGELFF
>TRBD1|many|TRBJ2-7|TRBV28
TGTGCCAGCAGCCGACAGGGGGCCACTGCCTACGAGCAGTACTTC
CASSRQGATAYEQYF
>NA|NA|TRBJ2-6|TRBV5-5
TGTGCCAGCAGACGGGGGAACTCTGGGGCCAACGTCCTGACTTTC
CASRRGNSGANVLTF
>TRBD2|few|TRBJ2-2|TRBV7-9
TGTGCCAGCAGCTTAGGGCTAGCGGGGGCGAACACCGGGGAGCTGTTTTTT
CASSLGLAGANTGELFF
>TRBD1|once|TRBJ2-4|TRBV7-9
TGTGCCAGCAGCAAAACAGGGGATGTAAACATTCAGTACTTC
CASSKTGDVNIQYF
>NA|NA|TRBJ2-1|TRBV5-1
TGCGCCAGCAGCTTGTACGGGTCGACTTTGGGTGAGCAGTTCTTC
CASSLYGSTLGEQFF
>TRBD1|NA|TRBJ2-5|TRBV25-1
TGTGCCAGCAGTTCGTGGGACAGGGCGCAAGAGACCCAGTACTTC
CASSSWDRAQETQYF
>TRBD2|NA|TRBJ2-4|TRBV10-1
TGCGCCAGCAGGAACCCCCGGACTAGCGATAGGAACATTCAGTACTTC
CASRNPRTSDRNIQYF
>NA|NA|TRBJ2-2|TRBV29-1
TGCAGCGTTGCGGGTTTGAACACCGGGGAGCTGTTTTTT
CSVAGLNTGELFF